This TCR beta chain was captured by sequencing in a study of cytomegalovirus exposure and HLA in healthy donors. V was trimmed by 1 base and J by 1 base, leaving 10 bases between them. The CDR3 loop spans 16 amino acids. CDR1 is MNHNS and CDR2 is SASEGT in the germline V gene. Vbeta (60) and Jbeta (13) primers were used in the PCR. Assay: immunoSEQ multiplex PCR; the TCRdb copy retains only in-frame clones and omits some. Here the sample spans about 110,000 clones, roughly 80% being singletons. The chain joins TRBV6-1 to TRBJ1-4; a weak D match, TRBD1 (5 bases). This TCR was recovered from a man aged 55 to 70 in good health and CMV-seronegative. Sequencing used PBMCs. The DNA for the CDR3 is TGTGCCAGCAGTGAAGAGGGGTTCCGAACTAATGAAAAACTGTTTTTT. Amino acid sequence: CASSEEGFRTNEKLFF.